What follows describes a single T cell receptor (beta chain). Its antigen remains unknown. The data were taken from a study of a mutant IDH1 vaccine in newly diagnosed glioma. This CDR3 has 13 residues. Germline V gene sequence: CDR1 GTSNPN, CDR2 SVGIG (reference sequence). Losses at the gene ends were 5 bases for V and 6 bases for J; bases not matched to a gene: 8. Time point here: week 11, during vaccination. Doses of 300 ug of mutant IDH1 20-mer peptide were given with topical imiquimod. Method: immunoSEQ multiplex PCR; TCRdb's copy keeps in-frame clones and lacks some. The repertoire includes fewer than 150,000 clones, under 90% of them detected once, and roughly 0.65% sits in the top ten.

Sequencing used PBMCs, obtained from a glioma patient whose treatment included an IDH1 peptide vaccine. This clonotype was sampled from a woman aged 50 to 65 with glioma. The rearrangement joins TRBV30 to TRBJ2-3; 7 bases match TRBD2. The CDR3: CAWEVGGSDTQYF. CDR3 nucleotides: TGTGCCTGGGAAGTGGGAGGGTCGGATACGCAGTATTTT. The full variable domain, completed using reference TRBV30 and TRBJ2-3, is SQTIHQWPATLVQPVGSPLSLECTVEGTSNPNLYWYRQAAGRGLQLLFYSVGIGQISSEVPQNLSASRPQDRQFILSSKKLLLSDSGFYLCAWEVGGSDTQYFGPGTRLTVL.